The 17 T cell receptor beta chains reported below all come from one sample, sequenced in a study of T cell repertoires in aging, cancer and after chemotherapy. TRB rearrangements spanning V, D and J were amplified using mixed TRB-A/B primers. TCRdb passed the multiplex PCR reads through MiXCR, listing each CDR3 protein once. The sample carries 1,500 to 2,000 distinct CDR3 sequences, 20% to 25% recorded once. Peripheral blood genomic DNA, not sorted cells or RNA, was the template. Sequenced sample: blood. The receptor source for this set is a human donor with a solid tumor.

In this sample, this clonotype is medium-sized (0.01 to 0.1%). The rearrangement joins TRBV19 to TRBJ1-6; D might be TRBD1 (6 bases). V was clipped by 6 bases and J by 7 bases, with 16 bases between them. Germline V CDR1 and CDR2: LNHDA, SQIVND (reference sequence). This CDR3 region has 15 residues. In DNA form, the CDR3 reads TGTGCCAGTAGCCAAGGGGGGACGGTAAATTCACCCCTCCACTTT. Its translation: CASSQGGTVNSPLHF.

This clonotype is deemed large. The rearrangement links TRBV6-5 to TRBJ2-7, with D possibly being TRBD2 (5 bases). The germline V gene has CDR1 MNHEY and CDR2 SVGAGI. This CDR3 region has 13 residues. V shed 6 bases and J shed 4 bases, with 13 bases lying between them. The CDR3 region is CASRTGGLYEQYF. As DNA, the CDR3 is TGTGCCAGCAGGACCGGAGGTCTATACGAGCAGTACTTC.

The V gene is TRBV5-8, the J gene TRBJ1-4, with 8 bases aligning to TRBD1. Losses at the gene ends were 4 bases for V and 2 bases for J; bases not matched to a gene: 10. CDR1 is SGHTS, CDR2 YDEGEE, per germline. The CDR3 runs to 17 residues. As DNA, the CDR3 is TGTGCCAGCAGCCCGTCGACAGGGGAAGCGACTAATGAAAAACTGTTTTTT. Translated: CASSPSTGEATNEKLFF.

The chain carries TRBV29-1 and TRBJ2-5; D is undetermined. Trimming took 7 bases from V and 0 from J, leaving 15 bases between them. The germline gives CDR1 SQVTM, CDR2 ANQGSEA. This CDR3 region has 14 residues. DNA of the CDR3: TGCAGCGGCCTCCTTCAGGTGAACCAAGAGACCCAGTACTTC. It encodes CSGLLQVNQETQYF.

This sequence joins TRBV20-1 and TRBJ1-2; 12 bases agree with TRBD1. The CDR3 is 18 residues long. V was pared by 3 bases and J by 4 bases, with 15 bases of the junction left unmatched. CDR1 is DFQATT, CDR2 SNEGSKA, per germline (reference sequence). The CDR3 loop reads CSARARDRGQTGSYGYTF. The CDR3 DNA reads TGCAGTGCTAGGGCCCGGGACAGGGGGCAAACGGGTTCCTATGGCTACACCTTC.

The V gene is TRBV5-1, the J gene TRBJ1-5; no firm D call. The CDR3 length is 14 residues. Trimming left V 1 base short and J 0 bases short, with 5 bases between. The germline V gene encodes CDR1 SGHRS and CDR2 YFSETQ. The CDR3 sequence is CASSLLDSNQPQHF. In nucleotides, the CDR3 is TGCGCCAGCAGCTTGTTAGATAGCAATCAGCCCCAGCATTTT.

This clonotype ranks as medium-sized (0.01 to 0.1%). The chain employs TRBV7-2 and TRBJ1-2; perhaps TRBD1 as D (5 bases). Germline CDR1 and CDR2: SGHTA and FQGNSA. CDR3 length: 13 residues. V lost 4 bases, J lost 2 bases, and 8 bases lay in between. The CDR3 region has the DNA TGTGCCAGCAGCTCGGACACCAACTATGGCTACACCTTC. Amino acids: CASSSDTNYGYTF.

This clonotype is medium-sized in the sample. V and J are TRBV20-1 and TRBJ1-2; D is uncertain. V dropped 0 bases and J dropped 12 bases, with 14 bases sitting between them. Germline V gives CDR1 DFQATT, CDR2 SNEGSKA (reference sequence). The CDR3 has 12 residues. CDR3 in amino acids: CSARDLQKLDTF. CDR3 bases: TGCAGTGCTAGAGATCTGCAGAAGTTAGACACCTTC.

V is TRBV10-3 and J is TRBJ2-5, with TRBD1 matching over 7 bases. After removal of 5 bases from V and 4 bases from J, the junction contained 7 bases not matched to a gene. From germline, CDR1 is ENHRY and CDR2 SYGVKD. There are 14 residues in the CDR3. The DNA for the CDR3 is TGTGCCATCAGTTCTGGCAGGGGGTCAGAGACCCAGTACTTC. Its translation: CAISSGRGSETQYF.

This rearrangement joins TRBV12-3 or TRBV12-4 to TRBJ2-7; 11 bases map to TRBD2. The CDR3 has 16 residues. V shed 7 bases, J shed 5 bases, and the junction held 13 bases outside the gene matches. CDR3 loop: CASTLLAGGLRNEQYF. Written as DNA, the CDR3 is TGTGCCAGCACCCTTTTAGCGGGGGGGCTTCGGAACGAGCAGTACTTC.

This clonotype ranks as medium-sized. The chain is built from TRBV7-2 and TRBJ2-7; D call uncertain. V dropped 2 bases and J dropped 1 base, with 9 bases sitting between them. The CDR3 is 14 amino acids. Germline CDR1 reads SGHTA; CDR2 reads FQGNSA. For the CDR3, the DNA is TGTGCCAGCAGCTTATTCCATCGATCCTACGAGCAGTACTTC. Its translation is CASSLFHRSYEQYF.

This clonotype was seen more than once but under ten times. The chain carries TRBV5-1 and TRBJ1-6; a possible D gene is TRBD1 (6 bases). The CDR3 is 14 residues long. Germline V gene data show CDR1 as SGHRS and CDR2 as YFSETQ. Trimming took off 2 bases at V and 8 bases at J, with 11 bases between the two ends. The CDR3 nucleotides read TGCGCCAGCAGCTTCACAGGGTCCGATTCACCCCTCCACTTT. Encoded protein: CASSFTGSDSPLHF.

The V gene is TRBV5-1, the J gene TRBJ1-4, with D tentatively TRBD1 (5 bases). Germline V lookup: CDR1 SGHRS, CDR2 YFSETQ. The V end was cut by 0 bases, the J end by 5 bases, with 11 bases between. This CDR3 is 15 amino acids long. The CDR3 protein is CASSLGAGKNEKLFF. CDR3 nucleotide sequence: TGCGCCAGCAGCTTGGGGGCAGGGAAAAATGAAAAACTGTTTTTT.

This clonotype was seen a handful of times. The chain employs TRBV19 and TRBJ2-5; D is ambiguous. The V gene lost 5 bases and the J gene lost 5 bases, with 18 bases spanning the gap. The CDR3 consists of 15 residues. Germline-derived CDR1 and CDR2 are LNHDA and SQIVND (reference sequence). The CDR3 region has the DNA TGTGCCAGTAGTTTCCGGGCCTCGGGTGGGGAGACCCAGTACTTC. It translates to CASSFRASGGETQYF.

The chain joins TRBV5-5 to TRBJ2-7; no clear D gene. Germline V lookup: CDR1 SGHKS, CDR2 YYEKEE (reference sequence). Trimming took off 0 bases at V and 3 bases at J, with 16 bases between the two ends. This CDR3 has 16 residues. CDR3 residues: CASSLGGRQIIYEQYF. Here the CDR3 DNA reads TGTGCCAGCAGCTTGGGTGGGCGGCAGATCATCTACGAGCAGTACTTC.

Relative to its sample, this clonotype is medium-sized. The CDR3: CSAGSVGGYEQYF. The CDR3 DNA sequence: TGCAGTGCTGGGAGCGTCGGGGGCTACGAGCAGTACTTC. The genes are TRBV20-1 and TRBJ2-7, with D possibly being TRBD2 (6 bases). Germline V gene sequence: CDR1 DFQATT, CDR2 SNEGSKA (reference sequence). The CDR3 contains 13 residues. V shed 5 bases and J shed 3 bases, with 14 bases lying between them.

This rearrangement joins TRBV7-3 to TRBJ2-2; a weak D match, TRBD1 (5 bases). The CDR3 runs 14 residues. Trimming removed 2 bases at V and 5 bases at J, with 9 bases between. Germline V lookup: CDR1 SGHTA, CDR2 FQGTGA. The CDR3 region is CASSLYRTTGELFF. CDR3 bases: TGTGCCAGCAGCTTATACCGGACAACCGGGGAGCTGTTTTTT. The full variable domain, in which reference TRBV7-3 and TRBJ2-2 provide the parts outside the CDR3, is GAGVSQTPSNKVTEKGKYVELRCDPISGHTALYWYRQSLGQGPEFLIYFQGTGAADDSGLPNDRFFAVRPEGSVSTLKIQRTERGDSAVYLCASSLYRTTGELFFGEGSRLTVL.